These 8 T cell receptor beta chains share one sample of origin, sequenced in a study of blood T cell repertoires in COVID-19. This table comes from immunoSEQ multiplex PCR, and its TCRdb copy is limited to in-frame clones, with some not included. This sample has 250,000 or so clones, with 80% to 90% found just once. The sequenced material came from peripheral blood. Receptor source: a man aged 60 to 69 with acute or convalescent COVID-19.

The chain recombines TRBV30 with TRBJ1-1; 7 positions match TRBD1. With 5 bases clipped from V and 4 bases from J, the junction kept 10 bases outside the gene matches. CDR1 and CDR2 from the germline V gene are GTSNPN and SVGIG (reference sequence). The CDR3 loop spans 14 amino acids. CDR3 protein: CAWDRQGMGTEAFF. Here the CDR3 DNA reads TGTGCCTGGGATAGACAGGGTATGGGCACTGAAGCTTTCTTT.

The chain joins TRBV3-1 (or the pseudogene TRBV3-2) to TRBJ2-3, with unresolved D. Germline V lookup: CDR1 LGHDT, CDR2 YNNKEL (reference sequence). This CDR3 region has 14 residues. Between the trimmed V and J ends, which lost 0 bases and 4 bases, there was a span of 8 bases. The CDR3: CASSQDLRADTQYF. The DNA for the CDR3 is TGTGCCAGCAGCCAAGATCTACGGGCAGATACGCAGTATTTT.

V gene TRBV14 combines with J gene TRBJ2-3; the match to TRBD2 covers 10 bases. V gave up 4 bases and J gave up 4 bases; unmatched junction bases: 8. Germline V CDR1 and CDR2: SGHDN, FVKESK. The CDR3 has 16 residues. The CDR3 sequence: CASSPGEAGGPDTQYF. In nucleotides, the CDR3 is TGTGCCAGCAGCCCCGGGGAAGCGGGAGGGCCAGATACGCAGTATTTT.

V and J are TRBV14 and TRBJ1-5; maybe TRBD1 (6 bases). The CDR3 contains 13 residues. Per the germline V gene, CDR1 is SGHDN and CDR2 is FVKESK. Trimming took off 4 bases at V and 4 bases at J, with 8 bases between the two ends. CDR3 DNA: TGTGCCAGCAGCCTTCAGGGGAATCAGCCCCAGCATTTT. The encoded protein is CASSLQGNQPQHF.

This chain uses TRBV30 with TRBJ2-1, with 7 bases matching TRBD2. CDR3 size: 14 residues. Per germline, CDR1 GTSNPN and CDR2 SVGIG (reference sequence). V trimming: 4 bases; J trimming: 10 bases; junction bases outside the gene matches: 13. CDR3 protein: CAWTLTTIGGEQFF. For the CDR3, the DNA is TGTGCCTGGACCCTCACCACCATCGGGGGGGAGCAGTTCTTC.

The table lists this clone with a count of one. This CDR3 reads CASSERDRRNTIYF. The CDR3 nucleotides are TGTGCCAGCAGTGAAAGGGACAGGAGGAACACCATATATTTT. The chain is built from TRBV6-1 and TRBJ1-3, with TRBD1 matching over 8 bases. The CDR3 has 14 amino acids. J gave up 7 bases and V 2 bases, and 4 bases lay outside the gene matches. Per the germline V gene, CDR1 is MNHNS and CDR2 is SASEGT.

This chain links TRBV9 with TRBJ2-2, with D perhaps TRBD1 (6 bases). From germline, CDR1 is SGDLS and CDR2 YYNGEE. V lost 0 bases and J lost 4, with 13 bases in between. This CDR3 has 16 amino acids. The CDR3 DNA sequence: TGTGCCAGCAGCGTAGCCGGGACACCGGTCACCGGGGAGCTGTTTTTT. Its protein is CASSVAGTPVTGELFF.

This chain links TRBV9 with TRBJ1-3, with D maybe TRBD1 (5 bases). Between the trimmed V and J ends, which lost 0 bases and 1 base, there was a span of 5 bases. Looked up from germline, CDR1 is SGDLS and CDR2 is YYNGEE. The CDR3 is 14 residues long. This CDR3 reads CASSVDRSGNTIYF. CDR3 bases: TGTGCCAGCAGCGTAGACAGGTCTGGAAACACCATATATTTT. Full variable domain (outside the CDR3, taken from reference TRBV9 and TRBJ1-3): DSGVTQTPKHLITATGQRVTLRCSPRSGDLSVYWYQQSLDQGLQFLIQYYNGEERAKGNILERFSAQQFPDLHSELNLSSLELGDSALYFCASSVDRSGNTIYFGEGSWLTVV.